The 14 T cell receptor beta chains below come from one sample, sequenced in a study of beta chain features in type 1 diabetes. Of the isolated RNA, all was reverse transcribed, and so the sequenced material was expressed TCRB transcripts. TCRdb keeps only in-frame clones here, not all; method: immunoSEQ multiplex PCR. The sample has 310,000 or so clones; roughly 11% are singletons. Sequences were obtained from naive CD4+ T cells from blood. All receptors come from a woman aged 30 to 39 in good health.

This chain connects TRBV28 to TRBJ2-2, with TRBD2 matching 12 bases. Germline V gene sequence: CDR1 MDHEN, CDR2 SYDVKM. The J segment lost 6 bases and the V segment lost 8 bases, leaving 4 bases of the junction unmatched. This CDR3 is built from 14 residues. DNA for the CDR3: TGTGCCAGCTGGACTAGCGGGAATCCCGGGGAGCTGTTTTTT. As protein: CASWTSGNPGELFF.

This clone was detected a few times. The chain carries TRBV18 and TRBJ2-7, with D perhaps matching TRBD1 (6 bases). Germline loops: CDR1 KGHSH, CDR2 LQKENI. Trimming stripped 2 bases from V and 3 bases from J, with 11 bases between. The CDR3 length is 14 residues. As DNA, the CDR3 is TGTGCCAGCTCACCAATCGGACAGATCTACGAGCAGTACTTC. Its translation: CASSPIGQIYEQYF.

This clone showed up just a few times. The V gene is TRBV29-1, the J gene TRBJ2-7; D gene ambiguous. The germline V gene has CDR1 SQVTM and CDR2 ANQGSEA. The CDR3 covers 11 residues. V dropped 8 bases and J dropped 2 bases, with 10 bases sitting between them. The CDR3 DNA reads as TGCAGCCGAGCACGAACCTACGAGCAGTACTTC. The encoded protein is CSRARTYEQYF.

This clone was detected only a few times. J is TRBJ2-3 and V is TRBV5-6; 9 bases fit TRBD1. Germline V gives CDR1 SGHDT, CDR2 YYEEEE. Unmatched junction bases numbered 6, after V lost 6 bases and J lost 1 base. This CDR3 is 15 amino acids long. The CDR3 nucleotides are TGTGCCAGCACCCCGGACAGGGGAGGCACAGATACGCAGTATTTT. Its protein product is CASTPDRGGTDTQYF. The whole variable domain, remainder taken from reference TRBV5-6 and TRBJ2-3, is DAGVTQSPTHLIKTRGQQVTLRCSPKSGHDTVSWYQQALGQGPQFIFQYYEEEERQRGNFPDRFSGHQFPNYSSELNVNALLLGDSALYLCASTPDRGGTDTQYFGPGTRLTVL.

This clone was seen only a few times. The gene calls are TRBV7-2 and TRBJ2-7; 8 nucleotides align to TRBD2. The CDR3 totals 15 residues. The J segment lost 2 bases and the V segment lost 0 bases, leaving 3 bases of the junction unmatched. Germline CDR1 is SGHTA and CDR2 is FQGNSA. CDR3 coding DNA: TGTGCCAGCAGCTTAGCGGGACTAGGCGCCTACGAGCAGTACTTC. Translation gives CASSLAGLGAYEQYF.

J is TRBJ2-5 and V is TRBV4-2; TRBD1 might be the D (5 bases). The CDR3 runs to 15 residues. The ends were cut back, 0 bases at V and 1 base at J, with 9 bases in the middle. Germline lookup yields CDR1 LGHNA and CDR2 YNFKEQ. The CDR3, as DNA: TGTGCCAGCAGCCAAGAGTCAACAGGCCAAGAGACCCAGTACTTC. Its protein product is CASSQESTGQETQYF.

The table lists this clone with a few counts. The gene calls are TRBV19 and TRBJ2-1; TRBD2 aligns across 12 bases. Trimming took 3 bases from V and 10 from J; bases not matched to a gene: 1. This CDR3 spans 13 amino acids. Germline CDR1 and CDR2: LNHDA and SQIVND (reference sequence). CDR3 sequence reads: CASSMGLAGEQFF. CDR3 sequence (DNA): TGTGCCAGTAGTATGGGACTAGCGGGCGAGCAGTTCTTC.

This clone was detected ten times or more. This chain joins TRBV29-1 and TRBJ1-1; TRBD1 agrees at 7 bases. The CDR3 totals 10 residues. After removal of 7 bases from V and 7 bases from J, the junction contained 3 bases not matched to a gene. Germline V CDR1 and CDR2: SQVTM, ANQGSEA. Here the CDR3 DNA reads TGCAGCGCTGGACAGGTTGAAGCTTTCTTT. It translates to CSAGQVEAFF.

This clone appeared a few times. The CDR3 DNA sequence: TGTGCCACCAGCAGAGAGACTAGCGGAGAGACCCAGTACTTC. Amino acids: CATSRETSGETQYF. This chain connects TRBV15 to TRBJ2-5; 9 positions agree with TRBD2. J was trimmed by 4 bases and V by 0 bases; bases with no gene match: 0. CDR1 is LNHNV, CDR2 YYDKDF, per germline (reference sequence). This CDR3 is 14 amino acids long.

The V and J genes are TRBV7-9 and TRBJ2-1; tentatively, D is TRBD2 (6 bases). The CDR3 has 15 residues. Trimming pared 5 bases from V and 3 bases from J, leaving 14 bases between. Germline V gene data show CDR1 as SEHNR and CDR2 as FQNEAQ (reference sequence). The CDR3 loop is CASSLREEGYNEQFF. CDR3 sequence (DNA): TGTGCCAGCAGCCTGAGGGAGGAAGGCTACAATGAGCAGTTCTTC. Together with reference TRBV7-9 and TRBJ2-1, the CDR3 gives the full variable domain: DTGVSQNPRHKITKRGQNVTFRCDPISEHNRLYWYRQTLGQGPEFLTYFQNEAQLEKSRLLSDRFSAERPKGSFSTLEIQRTEQGDSAMYLCASSLREEGYNEQFFGPGTRLTVL.

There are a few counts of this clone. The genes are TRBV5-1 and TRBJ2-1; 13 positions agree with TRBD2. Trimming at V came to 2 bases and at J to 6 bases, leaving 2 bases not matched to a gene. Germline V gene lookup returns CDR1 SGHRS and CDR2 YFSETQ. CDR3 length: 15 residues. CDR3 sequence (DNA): TGCGCCAGCAGCTTACTAGCGGGAGGGTCCAATGAGCAGTTCTTC. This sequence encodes CASSLLAGGSNEQFF. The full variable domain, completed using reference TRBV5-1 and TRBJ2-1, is KAGVTQTPRYLIKTRGQQVTLSCSPISGHRSVSWYQQTPGQGLQFLFEYFSETQRNKGNFPGRFSGRQFSNSRSEMNVSTLELGDSALYLCASSLLAGGSNEQFFGPGTRLTVL.

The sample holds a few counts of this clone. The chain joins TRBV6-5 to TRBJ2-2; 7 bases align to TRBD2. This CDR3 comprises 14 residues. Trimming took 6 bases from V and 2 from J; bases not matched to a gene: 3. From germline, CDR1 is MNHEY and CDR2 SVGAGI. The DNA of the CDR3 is TGTGCCAGCAGCGTGGGACTAAACACCGGGGAGCTGTTTTTT. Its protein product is CASSVGLNTGELFF.

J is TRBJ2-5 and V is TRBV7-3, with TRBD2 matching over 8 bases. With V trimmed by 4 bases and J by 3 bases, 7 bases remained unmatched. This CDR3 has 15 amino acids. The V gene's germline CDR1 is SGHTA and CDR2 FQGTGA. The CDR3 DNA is TGTGCCAGCAGCTCACGGGGGACTAGTGAAGAGACCCAGTACTTC. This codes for CASSSRGTSEETQYF.

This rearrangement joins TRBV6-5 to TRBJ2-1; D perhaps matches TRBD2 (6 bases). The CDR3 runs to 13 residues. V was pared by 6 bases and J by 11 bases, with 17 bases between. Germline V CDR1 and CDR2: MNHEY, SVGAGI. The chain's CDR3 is CASRLAGGAKQFF. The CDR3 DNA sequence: TGTGCCAGCAGGTTGGCAGGAGGGGCTAAGCAGTTCTTC.